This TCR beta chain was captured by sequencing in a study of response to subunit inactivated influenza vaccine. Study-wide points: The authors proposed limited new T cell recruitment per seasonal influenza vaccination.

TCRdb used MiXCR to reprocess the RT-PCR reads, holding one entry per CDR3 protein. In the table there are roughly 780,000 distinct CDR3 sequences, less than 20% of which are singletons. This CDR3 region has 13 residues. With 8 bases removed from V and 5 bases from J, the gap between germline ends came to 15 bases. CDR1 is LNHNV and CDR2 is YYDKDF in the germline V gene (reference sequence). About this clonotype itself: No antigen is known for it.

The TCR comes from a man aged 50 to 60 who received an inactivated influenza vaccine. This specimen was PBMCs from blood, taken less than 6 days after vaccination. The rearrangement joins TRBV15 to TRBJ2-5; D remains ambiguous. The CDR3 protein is CATAAAPGETQYF. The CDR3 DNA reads TGTGCCACCGCAGCAGCCCCCGGGGAGACCCAGTACTTC.